This record covers a single T cell receptor beta chain. Sequencing was performed with immunoSEQ multiplex PCR; in TCRdb, only in-frame clones are kept and a portion is missing. The profile covers approximately 100,000 clones, with roughly 87% appearing a single time and about a sixth taken by the ten largest. These data come from a study of identifying expanded T cells in peripheral blood. The CDR3 spans 15 residues. Trimming left V 5 bases short and J 3 bases short, with 14 bases between. Looked up from germline, CDR1 is MNHNS and CDR2 is SASEGT. During the collection period, no donor immune events like infections were recorded.

The source material was blood. The origin of this receptor is a person between 18 and 75 years old in good health. This sequence joins TRBV6-1 and TRBJ1-5; D gene unclear. The CDR3 sequence: CASSFLRPNNQPQHF. CDR3 nucleotide sequence: TGTGCCAGCAGTTTCCTCCGACCAAACAATCAGCCCCAGCATTTT.